The source of this T cell receptor (beta chain) is a study of blood T cell repertoires in COVID-19. In the study overall: PBMCs, B-cell-depleted T cells, or T cells were the source of the cDNA or gDNA that made up the material.

From germline, CDR1 is MNHEY and CDR2 SVGAGI. The CDR3 totals 15 residues. With 4 bases clipped from V and 4 bases from J, the junction kept 3 bases outside the gene matches. Per the authors' pipeline: Quantification of nucleated cells was approximated via reference gene primer amplification. Here immunoSEQ multiplex PCR was the method, and the copy in TCRdb shows in-frame clones only, minus some. That table supplies the V and J calls and clone size; D and trimming were determined from the DNA. Of about 64,000 clones in the sample, approximately 91% are singletons; the top ten hold 3.9%. A single count supports this clone.

The origin of this receptor is a man between 65 and 80 years old with acute or convalescent COVID-19. Sequencing was performed on peripheral blood. The chain has TRBV6-5 and TRBJ2-1, with TRBD2 matching over 11 bases. In nucleotides, the CDR3 is TGTGCCAGCAGTTTGACTAGCGGGATATACAATGAGCAGTTCTTC. This codes for CASSLTSGIYNEQFF.